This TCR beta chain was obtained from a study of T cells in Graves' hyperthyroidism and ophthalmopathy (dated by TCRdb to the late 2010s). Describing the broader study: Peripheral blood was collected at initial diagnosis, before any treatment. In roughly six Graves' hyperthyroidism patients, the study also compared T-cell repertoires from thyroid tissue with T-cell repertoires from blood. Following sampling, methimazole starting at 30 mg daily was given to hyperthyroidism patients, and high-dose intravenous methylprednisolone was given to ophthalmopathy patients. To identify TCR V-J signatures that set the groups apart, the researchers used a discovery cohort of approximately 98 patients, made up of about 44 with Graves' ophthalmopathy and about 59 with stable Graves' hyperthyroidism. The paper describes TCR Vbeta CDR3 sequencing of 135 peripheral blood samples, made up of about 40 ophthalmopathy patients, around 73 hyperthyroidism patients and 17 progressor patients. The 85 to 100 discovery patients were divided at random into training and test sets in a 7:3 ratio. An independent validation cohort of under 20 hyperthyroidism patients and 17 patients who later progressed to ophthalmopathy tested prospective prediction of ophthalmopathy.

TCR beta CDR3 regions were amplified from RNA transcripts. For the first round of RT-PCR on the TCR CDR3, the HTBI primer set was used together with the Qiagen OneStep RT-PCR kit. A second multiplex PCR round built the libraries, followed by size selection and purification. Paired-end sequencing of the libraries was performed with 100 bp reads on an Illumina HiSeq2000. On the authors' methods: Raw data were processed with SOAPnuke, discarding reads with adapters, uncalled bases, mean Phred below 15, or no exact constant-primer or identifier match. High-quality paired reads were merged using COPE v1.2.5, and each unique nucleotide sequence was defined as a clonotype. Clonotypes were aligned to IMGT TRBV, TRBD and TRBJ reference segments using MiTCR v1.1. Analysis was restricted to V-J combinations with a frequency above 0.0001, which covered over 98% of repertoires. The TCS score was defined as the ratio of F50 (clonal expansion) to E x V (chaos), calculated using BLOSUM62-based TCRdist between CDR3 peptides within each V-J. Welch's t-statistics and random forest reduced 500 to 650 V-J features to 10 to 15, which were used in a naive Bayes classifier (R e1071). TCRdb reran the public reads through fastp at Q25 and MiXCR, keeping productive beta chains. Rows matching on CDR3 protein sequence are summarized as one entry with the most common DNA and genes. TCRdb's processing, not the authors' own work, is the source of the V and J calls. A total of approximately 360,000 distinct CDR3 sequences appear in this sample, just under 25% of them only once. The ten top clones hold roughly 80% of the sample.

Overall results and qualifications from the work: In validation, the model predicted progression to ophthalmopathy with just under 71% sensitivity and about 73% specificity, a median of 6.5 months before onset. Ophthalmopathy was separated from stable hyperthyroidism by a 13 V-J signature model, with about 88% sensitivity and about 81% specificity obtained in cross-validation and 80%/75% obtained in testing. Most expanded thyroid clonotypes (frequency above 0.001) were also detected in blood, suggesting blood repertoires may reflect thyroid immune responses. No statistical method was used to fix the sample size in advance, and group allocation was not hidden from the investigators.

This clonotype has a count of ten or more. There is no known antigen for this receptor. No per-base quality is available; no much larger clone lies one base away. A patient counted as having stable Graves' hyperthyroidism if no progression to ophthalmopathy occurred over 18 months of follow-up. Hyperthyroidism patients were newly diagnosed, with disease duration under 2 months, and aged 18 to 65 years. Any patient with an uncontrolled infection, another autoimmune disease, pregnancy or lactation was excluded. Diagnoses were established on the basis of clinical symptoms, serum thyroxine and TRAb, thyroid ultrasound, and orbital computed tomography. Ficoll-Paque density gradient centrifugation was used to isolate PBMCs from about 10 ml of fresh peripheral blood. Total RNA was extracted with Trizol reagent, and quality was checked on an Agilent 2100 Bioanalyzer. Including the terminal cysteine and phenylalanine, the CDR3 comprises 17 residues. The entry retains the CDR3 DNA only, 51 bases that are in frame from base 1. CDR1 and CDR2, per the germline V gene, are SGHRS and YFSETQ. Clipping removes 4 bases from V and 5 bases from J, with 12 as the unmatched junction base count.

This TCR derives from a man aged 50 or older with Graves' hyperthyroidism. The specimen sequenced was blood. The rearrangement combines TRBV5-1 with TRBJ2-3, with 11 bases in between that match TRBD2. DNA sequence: TGCGCCAGCAGCCCCTTCTCCACTAGCGGGAGTGGAGATACGCAGTATTTT. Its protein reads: CASSPFSTSGSGDTQYF.